The rows below give T cell receptor beta chains drawn from one sample of a study of OX40 agonist ivuxolimab in advanced cancers. The data were produced by immunoSEQ multiplex PCR, yet TCRdb's version contains in-frame clones alone and is incomplete. The table records over 75,000 clones, around 85% of them present only once. The sequences come from CD4+ or CD8+ T cells sorted from blood, collected in a trial of the OX40 agonist ivuxolimab. The receptors shown here come from an adult with an advanced solid tumor such as melanoma, head and neck, liver or kidney cancer. Each CDR3 is given with its conserved first and last residue. Fields, in order: CDR3 DNA, CDR3 protein, V gene, clone size, D gene, J gene. The D gene is left open where the match is weak. Not every row has a clone size; where given, it reads once, few, many or a size class.

TGTGCCAGCAGTACCACAGGGGAGGGGTCCTACGAGCAGTACTTC | CASSTTGEGSYEQYF | TRBV28 | - | - | TRBJ2-7
TGCGCCAGCAGCCAAGCAACAGGGGCCTACGAGCAGTACTTC | CASSQATGAYEQYF | TRBV4-3 | once | TRBD1 | TRBJ2-7
TGCGCCAGCAGCTGGACCGGGACAACCCGAGGCGAGCAGTACTTC | CASSWTGTTRGEQYF | TRBV5-1 | - | - | TRBJ2-7
TGTGCCAGCAGCTTGGCAGCGGGGGGGAACAATGAGCAGTTCTTC | CASSLAAGGNNEQFF | TRBV5-8 | - | TRBD2 | TRBJ2-1
TGTGCCAGCAGCCGTTTAATCAGGACCGACGAGCAGTACTTC | CASSRLIRTDEQYF | TRBV14 | - | - | TRBJ2-7
TGCGCCAGCAGCTTGGATGAAAAACTGTTTTTT | CASSLDEKLFF | TRBV5-1 | - | - | TRBJ1-4
TGTGCCAGCAGCGTAGGGACTAGCGGGGGGGCCATTGATACGCAGTATTTT | CASSVGTSGGAIDTQYF | TRBV9 | once | TRBD2 | TRBJ2-3
TGTGCCAGCAGCTTGGTTAGCGGGGGTACCACAGATACGCAGTATTTT | CASSLVSGGTTDTQYF | TRBV7-8 | - | TRBD2 | TRBJ2-3
TGTGCCAGCAGTCCATCTCAGCCGGGTTTCTACGAGCAGTACTTC | CASSPSQPGFYEQYF | TRBV6-5 | - | - | TRBJ2-7
TGTGCCAGTCGGGACTTTAGCAATCAGCCCCAGCATTTT | CASRDFSNQPQHF | TRBV19 | - | - | TRBJ1-5
TGTGCCAGCAGCTTAGCCGGGACTCCGAAAGCCACAGATACGCAGTATTTT | CASSLAGTPKATDTQYF | TRBV7-8 | - | - | TRBJ2-3
TGCGCCAGCAGCCCTCAGACCGGGACAGGGGATTCTGAAGCTTTCTTT | CASSPQTGTGDSEAFF | TRBV5-1 | once | TRBD1 | TRBJ1-1
TGTGCCATCAGTGAGCGGGCAGGGGAGTATGGCTACACCTTC | CAISERAGEYGYTF | TRBV10-3 | - | - | TRBJ1-2
TGTGCCAGCAGCTTGGACTCCTTGTTCAATGAGCAGTTCTTC | CASSLDSLFNEQFF | TRBV6-5 | - | - | TRBJ2-1
TGTGCCAGCAGCTTAGCTAGCGGGGGAACAGATACGCAGTATTTT | CASSLASGGTDTQYF | TRBV11-2 | - | TRBD2 | TRBJ2-3
TGTGCCAGCAGGGAGGGACTAACCTACGAGCAGTACTTC | CASREGLTYEQYF | TRBV6-1 | - | TRBD2 | TRBJ2-7
TGTGCCTGGAGTGTGGGAGGGGCCCAAGAGACCCAGTACTTC | CAWSVGGAQETQYF | TRBV30 | - | TRBD2 | TRBJ2-5
TGTGCCAGCAGCTTTCAAGCGGGTGCCCAGGGTCGGGGGCAGTACTTC | CASSFQAGAQGRGQYF | TRBV5-4 | - | - | TRBJ2-7
TGTGCCAGCAGCTTAGAGGGTATCGGGGAGCTGTTTTTT | CASSLEGIGELFF | TRBV7-9 | - | - | TRBJ2-2
TGTGCCAGCAGCGCGGACAGGAGCTCCTACGAGCAGTACTTC | CASSADRSSYEQYF | TRBV7-2 | - | TRBD1 | TRBJ2-7
TGTGCCAGCAGTTTGAGGGGAGTCAGCGAGCAGTACTTC | CASSLRGVSEQYF | TRBV27 | - | - | TRBJ2-7
TGTGCCAGCAGCTTAGATCTTGGGAGTGAGGACGAAAAACTGTTTTTT | CASSLDLGSEDEKLFF | TRBV7-9 | - | - | TRBJ1-4
TGTGCCAGCAGCCGGGGCGGGATGAGCTCCTACGAGCAGTACTTC | CASSRGGMSSYEQYF | TRBV7-9 | - | - | TRBJ2-7
TGTGCCAGCTCACAAGGACCGACAGGGACCGTTTCTAGTGGCTACACCTTC | CASSQGPTGTVSSGYTF | TRBV18 | - | TRBD1 | TRBJ1-2
TGTGCCAGCTCATCAAGGACTAGCGGGGGGTCAGAGACCCAGTACTTC | CASSSRTSGGSETQYF | TRBV18 | once | TRBD2 | TRBJ2-5
TGTGCCAGCAGCCGGGACAGACAAGCTTTCTTT | CASSRDRQAFF | TRBV7-9 | - | TRBD1 | TRBJ1-1
TGTGCCAGTAGTAGCCGGCGGCTCGGACTCGGATGGGAAGCTTTCTTT | CASSSRRLGLGWEAFF | TRBV19 | once | - | TRBJ1-1
TGTGCCAGCAGCTTAGGGCTCACAGGGTTCCACGAGCAGTACTTC | CASSLGLTGFHEQYF | TRBV7-6 | - | - | TRBJ2-7
TGTGCCAGTCTGCGGACTAGCGGGGGGGCCCATGGCACCGGGGAGCTGTTTTTT | CASLRTSGGAHGTGELFF | TRBV19 | - | TRBD2 | TRBJ2-2
TGTGCCAGCAGCTTGTCTGGGGTTTCGTACGAGCAGTACTTC | CASSLSGVSYEQYF | TRBV5-6 | - | - | TRBJ2-7
TGTGCCAGCAGCGCCCCCGGGACAGGGGGGACTGAAGCTTTCTTT | CASSAPGTGGTEAFF | TRBV9 | - | TRBD1 | TRBJ1-1
TGCGCCAGCAGCTTGGAAGCGTTCTCCTACGAGCAGTACTTC | CASSLEAFSYEQYF | TRBV5-1 | - | - | TRBJ2-7
TGTGCCAGCAGCTTAGTTCTAGCGGGAGTAATCGAGCAGTTCTTC | CASSLVLAGVIEQFF | TRBV7-3 | once | TRBD2 | TRBJ2-1
TGTGCCAGCTCACCCGAGGAGAGCAGTACAGATACGCAGTATTTT | CASSPEESSTDTQYF | TRBV18 | - | - | TRBJ2-3
TGTGCCAGCTCACCAGGGGTCGAAGAGTTTTTCTTT | CASSPGVEEFFF | TRBV18 | - | - | TRBJ1-1
TGTGCCAGCAGGACACTCCGGACAGCCAACGTGGGCTACACCTTC | CASRTLRTANVGYTF | TRBV27 | - | - | TRBJ1-2
TGTGCCAGCACCCAAGGGACTAGCGCCCATGAGCAGTTCTTC | CASTQGTSAHEQFF | TRBV9 | - | TRBD2 | TRBJ2-1
TGCGCCAGCAGCTTGGCAGAGGATTTTCAAGTGAGTGCTGGCTACACCTTC | CASSLAEDFQVSAGYTF | TRBV5-1 | - | - | TRBJ1-2